The rows below give T cell receptor beta chains drawn from one sample of a study of beta chain features in type 1 diabetes. Data came from immunoSEQ multiplex PCR; TCRdb stores just in-frame clones and leaves some out. The sample lists hundreds of thousands of clones, around 15% seen once, with 0.04% in the top ten. The source material was naive CD4+ T cells from blood. The receptors derive from a man younger than 35 with type 1 diabetes. CDR3s include the opening cysteine and the closing phenylalanine or tryptophan. The order of the fields is V gene, clone size, CDR3 protein. Clone size is shown for a subset of rows, as once, few, many or a class of expanded clone.

TRBV4-3 | NA | CASSPGQGGMYGYTF
TRBV28 | few | CASSLLAGGKNTQYF
TRBV6-5 | NA | CASSYSSGGNTEAFF
TRBV14 | few | CASSQQSSYNSPLHF
TRBV6-6 | once | CASTQNTQGTQYF
TRBV19 | NA | CASSGGSGASSYNEQFF
TRBV4-2 | NA | CASSQDRGAATQYF
TRBV28 | few | CASRVMGFYGYTF
TRBV2 | NA | CASSEGSRGETQYF
TRBV2 | few | CASSELASTGNEQFF
TRBV9 | NA | CASSPSRGTEAFF
TRBV30 | NA | CAWEIGGMVYGYTF
TRBV7-2 | few | CASGQARETQYF
TRBV4-3 | NA | CASSRGTSAETQYF
TRBV6-5 | NA | CASSFPQGQNTEAFF
TRBV6-5 | few | CASSSEGTGTNEAFF
TRBV7-9 | NA | CATSQWEGVLYEQYF
TRBV7-2 | few | CASSLSGRGSYEQYF
TRBV28 | NA | CASRVGQRLSYEQYF
TRBV10-3 | NA | CAMSWGRDGYTF
TRBV11-1 | NA | CASRSTSGDNEQFF